Presented here are 22 T cell receptor beta chains from one specimen sequenced in a study of blood T cells in healthy people across ages. PCR was performed a second time for about 6 to 11 cycles using a sample-barcoded 5' primer and a J-beta primer mix. TCRdb called the 5' RACE reads again in MiXCR, with one record for every CDR3 protein. The table lists approximately 810,000 distinct CDR3 sequences, 35% to 40% of them singletons. The sequencing sample was made of blood. Receptor source: a man aged 18-30 years in good health.

A few counts support this clonotype. CDR3 residues: CASSVKAEDPSTDTQYF. The CDR3 DNA reads as TGTGCCAGCAGCGTAAAGGCGGAAGACCCTAGCACAGATACGCAGTATTTT. This chain links TRBV9 with TRBJ2-3, with D unclear. The V and J ends lost 1 base and 0 bases respectively, with 15 bases between them. CDR3 length: 17 residues. CDR1 is SGDLS, CDR2 YYNGEE, per germline.

The chain has TRBV20-1 and TRBJ2-4; 12 bases fit TRBD2. Germline CDR1 and CDR2: DFQATT and SNEGSKA (reference sequence). Trimming took 6 bases from V and 13 from J; bases not matched to a gene: 13. The CDR3 consists of 14 residues. Written as DNA, the CDR3 is TGCAGTGCGCCTGGGACTAGCGGGTTCTATGAGCAGTACTTC. This codes for CSAPGTSGFYEQYF.

The sample holds a few counts of this clonotype. The rearrangement links TRBV5-1 to TRBJ2-2; D may match TRBD1 or TRBD2 (5 bases each). Between the trimmed V and J ends, which lost 0 bases and 2 bases, there was a span of 11 bases. From germline, CDR1 is SGHRS and CDR2 YFSETQ. The CDR3 is 16 amino acids. In nucleotides, the CDR3 is TGCGCCAGCAGCTTGGCCGGGACGGTCAACACCGGGGAGCTGTTTTTT. Residues: CASSLAGTVNTGELFF.

This clonotype has more than one count but fewer than ten. V usage is TRBV27 and J usage is TRBJ2-3; 9 bases match TRBD1. The V gene's germline CDR1 is MNHEY and CDR2 SMNVEV (reference sequence). Germline trimming cut 4 bases from V and 3 bases from J; bases unmatched to any gene: 5. The CDR3 is 15 amino acids. The CDR3, as DNA: TGTGCCAGCAGTTATCGGACAGGGGTGACAGATACGCAGTATTTT. Residues: CASSYRTGVTDTQYF.

The chain is built from TRBV25-1 and TRBJ1-1, with 8 bases matching TRBD1. This CDR3 has 15 amino acids. The germline V gene encodes CDR1 MGHDK and CDR2 SYGVNS. The trim removed 3 bases at V and 4 bases at J, leaving 7 bases unmatched. The CDR3 loop reads CASSDPGTGGTEAFF. The CDR3 bases are TGTGCCAGCAGTGACCCCGGGACAGGAGGCACTGAAGCTTTCTTT.

This rearrangement joins TRBV7-2 to TRBJ1-6, with TRBD1 matching over 10 bases. CDR1 and CDR2 from the germline V gene are SGHTA and FQGNSA. CDR3 length: 14 amino acids. The junction had 4 bases not matched to a gene; V was cut back by 5 bases and J by 9 bases. The CDR3 region has the DNA TGTGCCAGCAGCAGGGACAGGGGTGGTTCACCCCTCCACTTT. Protein sequence: CASSRDRGGSPLHF.

This chain joins TRBV7-6 and TRBJ2-3, with D perhaps being TRBD1 or TRBD2 (5 bases each). Trimming pared 1 base from V and 6 bases from J, leaving 29 bases between. This CDR3 is 20 amino acids long. Germline V lookup: CDR1 SGHVS, CDR2 FNYEAQ. CDR3 bases: TGTGCCAGCAGCTTAGTGGTGAGGGGTGGGCTGCGGTCGACGTTTGATACGCAGTATTTT. Its translation is CASSLVVRGGLRSTFDTQYF.

This clonotype was counted many times. This chain connects TRBV20-1 to TRBJ2-3, with TRBD2 matching 10 bases. Germline CDR1 and CDR2: DFQATT and SNEGSKA (reference sequence). CDR3 length equals 14 residues. Trimming cost V 4 bases and J 4 bases; bases outside gene matches: 5. CDR3 sequence reads: CSAKGSGGADTQYF. The CDR3 DNA follows: TGCAGTGCTAAAGGGAGCGGGGGGGCAGATACGCAGTATTTT.

This clonotype has a count of ten or more. This rearrangement joins TRBV4-3 to TRBJ1-2; no clear D. This CDR3 has 17 amino acids. Trimming took 0 bases from V and 4 from J, leaving 18 bases between them. Germline lookup yields CDR1 LGHNA and CDR2 YSLEER. CDR3 in amino acids: CASSQEKDVKWSYGYTF. The CDR3 bases are TGCGCCAGCAGCCAAGAGAAGGACGTGAAATGGAGCTATGGCTACACCTTC.

Regarding this clonotype: It may be a read error: a sequence one base away is much more abundant. DNA for the CDR3: TGTGCCAGCATTCCTAGTTACGTCCAAGAGACCCAGTTCTTC. It yields the protein CASIPSYVQETQFF. The rearrangement joins TRBV12-3 or TRBV12-4 to TRBJ2-5; D not certain. TRBJ2-1 explains the end of the DNA better; the J call may be wrong. This CDR3 is built from 14 residues.

The V gene is TRBV15, the J gene TRBJ1-5, with D possibly TRBD1 on 6 matching bases. Germline CDR1 and CDR2: LNHNV and YYDKDF (reference sequence). The V end was cut by 0 bases, the J end by 5 bases, with 8 bases between. The CDR3 is made up of 14 amino acids. DNA for the CDR3: TGTGCCACCAGCAGAGATTGGGGGCATCAGCCCCAGCATTTT. Protein sequence: CATSRDWGHQPQHF.

This clonotype was recorded at least ten times. The rearrangement joins TRBV20-1 to TRBJ2-1, with no clear D. The CDR3 runs 13 residues. Germline loops: CDR1 DFQATT, CDR2 SNEGSKA (reference sequence). V gave up 5 bases and J gave up 3 bases, with 11 bases separating them. Here the CDR3 DNA reads TGCAGTGCTCCACAGTCGTACTACAATGAGCAGTTCTTC. Amino acids: CSAPQSYYNEQFF.

The CDR3 loop is CASSRDRGRGETQYF. The CDR3 region has the DNA TGTGCCAGCAGCCGGGACAGGGGTCGTGGTGAGACCCAGTACTTC. The rearrangement joins TRBV7-6 to TRBJ2-5, with 10 bases aligning to TRBD1. Germline CDR1 is SGHVS and CDR2 is FNYEAQ. The junction had 8 bases not matched to a gene; V was cut back by 5 bases and J by 5 bases. The CDR3 is 15 residues long.

This clonotype has just a few counts. V gene TRBV12-3 or TRBV12-4 combines with J gene TRBJ1-1; 10 positions agree with TRBD1. With 6 bases clipped from V and 6 bases from J, the junction kept 1 base outside the gene matches. The CDR3 has 12 residues. The CDR3 region has the DNA TGTGCCAGCAGGGGGACAGGGGCTGAAGCTTTCTTT. It specifies CASRGTGAEAFF.

The rearrangement uses TRBV18 and TRBJ1-1; 7 nucleotides agree with TRBD1. V was clipped by 3 bases and J by 1 base; unmatched bases: 8. Germline V gene lookup returns CDR1 KGHSH and CDR2 LQKENI. The CDR3 loop spans 16 amino acids. CDR3 nucleotide sequence: TGTGCCAGCTCACCTTTCACAGGGGCTGCGAACACTGAAGCTTTCTTT. Protein sequence: CASSPFTGAANTEAFF.

J is TRBJ2-1 and V is TRBV5-1, with a tentative D call TRBD2 (6 bases). V was pared by 0 bases and J by 4 bases, with 11 bases between. The CDR3 covers 15 residues. Germline V gene lookup returns CDR1 SGHRS and CDR2 YFSETQ. CDR3 coding DNA: TGCGCCAGCAGCTTGGTAGCGGAGGCGTACAATGAGCAGTTCTTC. The encoded protein is CASSLVAEAYNEQFF.

The CDR3 loop is CATTPEVTTGELFF. The DNA for the CDR3 is TGTGCCACAACCCCGGAGGTTACCACCGGGGAGCTGTTTTTT. The chain couples TRBV7-8 to TRBJ2-2; D may be TRBD2 (5 bases). Trimming pared 10 bases from V and 4 bases from J, leaving 16 bases between. The CDR3 has 14 amino acids. The germline V gene has CDR1 SGHVS and CDR2 FQNEAQ.

J is TRBJ1-1 and V is TRBV12-3 or TRBV12-4; 9 bases agree with TRBD1. V shed 6 bases, J shed 3 bases, and the junction held 5 bases outside the gene matches. This CDR3 region has 14 residues. CDR3 in amino acids: CASRGGTGHTEAFF. In DNA form, the CDR3 reads TGTGCCAGCAGGGGGGGGACAGGGCACACTGAAGCTTTCTTT.

This clonotype was detected only a few times. This chain links TRBV5-1 with TRBJ1-1; D possibly corresponds to TRBD1 (5 bases). Trimming took 7 bases from V and 0 from J, leaving 13 bases between them. CDR1 and CDR2 from the germline V gene are SGHRS and YFSETQ. CDR3 length: 14 amino acids. The CDR3 DNA sequence: TGCGCCAGCCGATCTGACAGCTTGAACACTGAAGCTTTCTTT. It specifies CASRSDSLNTEAFF.

The chain carries TRBV29-1 and TRBJ2-3; TRBD2 is a possible D gene (6 bases). This CDR3 has 15 amino acids. From germline, CDR1 is SQVTM and CDR2 ANQGSEA. The germline V and J ends were trimmed by 3 bases and 4 bases, with 17 bases remaining between them. DNA of the CDR3: TGCAGCGTTGACCGAGCGGGCCTGGCCCCAGATACGCAGTATTTT. This gives the protein CSVDRAGLAPDTQYF.

This clonotype has more than one count but fewer than ten. This chain uses TRBV5-5 with TRBJ2-1; D gene ambiguous. V was clipped by 1 base and J by 6 bases, with 20 bases between them. CDR1 and CDR2 (germline): SGHKS, YYEKEE (reference sequence). This CDR3 is 17 amino acids long. The CDR3 reads CASSLRFRLGLGNEQFF. The CDR3 coding sequence is TGTGCCAGCAGCTTGAGGTTCCGGCTAGGATTGGGCAATGAGCAGTTCTTC.

The V call is TRBV19, the J call TRBJ2-3; D is perhaps TRBD2 (7 bases). In germline, CDR1 is LNHDA, CDR2 SQIVND (reference sequence). Trimming took 8 bases from V and 5 from J, leaving 17 bases between them. The CDR3 contains 14 residues. CDR3 amino acids: CASSLGGRIDTQYF. Written as DNA, the CDR3 is TGTGCCAGTTCGCTGGGGGGGCGGATAGATACGCAGTATTTT.